These 20 T cell receptor beta chains came from one sample sequenced in a study of cytotoxic CD8 clonotypes in ibrutinib-treated CLL. Profiled with immunoSEQ multiplex PCR; TCRdb holds only in-frame clones, not every one. The table has approximately 16,000 clones, around 64% seen once. Source: PBMCs, taken before ibrutinib treatment. These TCRs come from a human donor with chronic lymphocytic leukemia.

This chain links TRBV28 with TRBJ1-5; D is undetermined. Germline V gene sequence: CDR1 MDHEN, CDR2 SYDVKM. The CDR3 is made up of 10 amino acids. V dropped 11 bases and J dropped 7 bases, with 9 bases sitting between them. The CDR3 reads CAANKQPQHF. The DNA for the CDR3 is TGTGCCGCGAATAAACAGCCCCAGCATTTT.

This clone was observed a few times. The chain carries TRBV4-2 and TRBJ1-4, with D possibly being TRBD1 (5 bases). Germline V gene data show CDR1 as LGHNA and CDR2 as YNFKEQ. V gave up 4 bases and J gave up 5 bases, with 11 bases separating them. The CDR3 runs 14 residues. DNA of the CDR3: TGTGCCAGCAGCCCCGGAGAGGGGAATGAAAAACTGTTTTTT. Translated, it gives CASSPGEGNEKLFF.

CDR3 bases: TGCGCCAGCAGCCAAGGGACAGGGAGCTGGGAGCTGTTTTTT. Translating it yields CASSQGTGSWELFF. The V gene is TRBV4-1, the J gene TRBJ2-2; TRBD1 matches 8 bases. V was clipped by 1 base and J by 9 bases; unmatched bases: 4. This CDR3 has 14 amino acids. CDR1 MGHRA and CDR2 YSYEKL come from the germline V gene.

V is TRBV19 and J is TRBJ1-1, with TRBD1 matching 8 bases. J was trimmed by 0 bases and V by 5 bases; bases with no gene match: 2. The germline CDR1 and CDR2 sequences are LNHDA and SQIVND (reference sequence). The CDR3 length is 14 residues. Here the CDR3 reads CASSWDRMNTEAFF. Here the CDR3 DNA reads TGTGCCAGTAGTTGGGACAGGATGAACACTGAAGCTTTCTTT.

The chain joins TRBV7-9 to TRBJ1-4, with D perhaps matching TRBD1 (6 bases). V was trimmed by 2 bases and J by 7 bases, leaving 23 bases between them. This CDR3 spans 18 amino acids. The germline V gene has CDR1 SEHNR and CDR2 FQNEAQ (reference sequence). CDR3 in amino acids: CASSLRKGRLRGREKLFF. As DNA, the CDR3 is TGTGCCAGCAGCTTAAGGAAGGGTAGACTTCGGGGGCGTGAAAAACTGTTTTTT.

J is TRBJ2-5 and V is TRBV6-5; 12 nucleotides align to TRBD2. The germline V gene encodes CDR1 MNHEY and CDR2 SVGAGI. The CDR3 has 15 residues. V shed 5 bases and J 5 bases; nucleotides not matched to a gene: 6. CDR3 residues: CASSPTSGRGETQYF. The CDR3 DNA sequence: TGTGCCAGCAGTCCGACTAGCGGGAGAGGGGAGACCCAGTACTTC.

This clone is termed medium-sized (0.01 to 0.1%). The CDR3 region is CASSDGTGNTEAFF. Here the CDR3 DNA reads TGTGCCAGCAGCGACGGGACAGGAAACACTGAAGCTTTCTTT. V and J are TRBV5-6 and TRBJ1-1, with 8 bases matching TRBD1. This CDR3 has 14 residues. The germline gives CDR1 SGHDT, CDR2 YYEEEE. Losses at the gene ends were 4 bases for V and 2 bases for J; bases not matched to a gene: 4.

The chain carries TRBV7-2 and TRBJ1-4, with 8 bases lining up with TRBD1. The CDR3 is 15 residues long. With V trimmed by 6 bases and J by 4 bases, 7 bases remained unmatched. The germline gives CDR1 SGHTA, CDR2 FQGNSA. The CDR3 here is CASSPSGQVNEKLFF. The CDR3 DNA sequence: TGTGCCAGCAGTCCCTCGGGACAGGTTAATGAAAAACTGTTTTTT.

This chain connects TRBV11-3 to TRBJ2-5, with D perhaps matching TRBD2 (5 bases). V was cut by 5 bases and J by 7 bases, with 14 bases left in between. The CDR3 is 13 amino acids. In germline, CDR1 is SGHNT, CDR2 YENEEA. The CDR3 DNA follows: TGTGCCAGCAGCAACCTTTTAGGAGGGACCCAGTACTTC. Protein: CASSNLLGGTQYF. Supplemented by reference TRBV11-3 and TRBJ2-5, the full variable domain reads EAGVVQSPRYKIIEKKQPVAFWCNPISGHNTLYWYLQNLGQGPELLIRYENEEAVDDSQLPKDRFSAERLKGVDSTLKIQPAELGDSAVYLCASSNLLGGTQYFGPGTRLLVL.

This clone is medium-sized by share. This chain uses TRBV2 with TRBJ1-2, with D perhaps TRBD1 (5 bases). Germline CDR1 is SNHLY and CDR2 is FYNNEI. V was clipped by 1 base and J by 5 bases, with 11 bases between them. This CDR3 is built from 14 residues. CDR3 loop: CASSEGWDYYGYTF. The CDR3 DNA reads as TGTGCCAGCAGTGAAGGCTGGGACTATTATGGCTACACCTTC. The whole variable domain, remainder taken from reference TRBV2 and TRBJ1-2, is EPEVTQTPSHQVTQMGQEVILRCVPISNHLYFYWYRQILGQKVEFLVSFYNNEISEKSEIFDDQFSVERPDGSNFTLKIRSTKLEDSAMYFCASSEGWDYYGYTFGSGTRLTVV.

This chain connects TRBV2 to TRBJ2-1; 9 bases align to TRBD2. CDR3 size: 15 residues. Germline V CDR1 and CDR2: SNHLY, FYNNEI. Losses at the gene ends were 6 bases for V and 7 bases for J; bases not matched to a gene: 10. CDR3 DNA: TGTGCCAGCAGCCCCAGCGGGACTAGCCGAAATGAGCAGTTCTTC. This sequence encodes CASSPSGTSRNEQFF.

The gene calls are TRBV2 and TRBJ2-1; 11 bases fit TRBD2. This CDR3 contains 15 residues. V trimming: 10 bases; J trimming: 0 bases; junction bases outside the gene matches: 5. CDR1 and CDR2 (germline): SNHLY, FYNNEI. CDR3 region: CAIRLAGTSYNEQFF. CDR3 nucleotides: TGTGCCATCCGACTAGCGGGGACCTCCTACAATGAGCAGTTCTTC. The full variable domain, completed using reference TRBV2 and TRBJ2-1, is EPEVTQTPSHQVTQMGQEVILRCVPISNHLYFYWYRQILGQKVEFLVSFYNNEISEKSEIFDDQFSVERPDGSNFTLKIRSTKLEDSAMYFCAIRLAGTSYNEQFFGPGTRLTVL.

The genes are TRBV30 and TRBJ2-5, with D perhaps being TRBD1 or TRBD2 (5 bases each). Germline V gene lookup returns CDR1 GTSNPN and CDR2 SVGIG (reference sequence). The CDR3 consists of 15 residues. V was trimmed by 2 bases and J by 0 bases, leaving 13 bases between them. The CDR3 DNA reads as TGTGCCTGGAGTTTCCCGGGGCCGCACCAAGAGACCCAGTACTTC. Protein: CAWSFPGPHQETQYF.

Within the sample, this clone is medium-sized (0.01 to 0.1%). V usage is TRBV5-8 and J usage is TRBJ1-5; 7 nucleotides align to TRBD1. V was clipped by 0 bases and J by 4 bases; unmatched bases: 4. Germline CDR1 SGHTS, CDR2 YDEGEE. The CDR3 length is 15 residues. Here the CDR3 reads CASSLEGAGNQPQHF. In DNA form, the CDR3 reads TGTGCCAGCAGCTTGGAGGGGGCAGGGAATCAGCCCCAGCATTTT.

V gene TRBV15 combines with J gene TRBJ1-2; D is unresolved. Germline CDR1 reads LNHNV; CDR2 reads YYDKDF (reference sequence). V lost 1 base to trimming and J lost 5 bases, with 14 bases between them. The CDR3 contains 15 residues. CDR3 region: CATSRVGPREYGYTF. In nucleotides, the CDR3 is TGTGCCACCAGCAGAGTAGGACCCCGGGAGTATGGCTACACCTTC.

The V and J genes are TRBV7-8 and TRBJ2-7; 8 positions agree with TRBD2. V gave up 1 base and J gave up 3 bases; unmatched junction bases: 5. The CDR3 runs to 15 residues. Germline CDR1 is SGHVS and CDR2 is FQNEAQ. The CDR3 DNA reads as TGTGCCAGCAGCTTAGAGCGGGGGAAACACTACGAGCAGTACGTC. Its protein is CASSLERGKHYEQYV.

Here the CDR3 DNA reads TGTGCCAGCAGCTTAGCCTTTAGCGGGAGGAGGGGCAGCTCCTACAATGAGCAGTTCTTC. It encodes CASSLAFSGRRGSSYNEQFF. The gene calls are TRBV7-2 and TRBJ2-1, with 10 bases that match TRBD2. CDR3 length equals 20 residues. V trimming: 0 bases; J trimming: 0 bases; junction bases outside the gene matches: 11. From germline, CDR1 is SGHTA and CDR2 FQGNSA.

Remarks on this clone: Sequence at one end of the junction differs from germline and may be a read error. The chain combines TRBV4-2 with TRBJ2-7; 9 bases fit TRBD2. The CDR3 is made up of 14 amino acids. CDR1 LGHNA and CDR2 YNFKEQ come from the germline V gene. The CDR3 sequence: CASSKREVSHEQYF. The CDR3 coding sequence is TGTGCCAGCAGCAAGCGGGAGGTCTCCCACGAGCAGTACTTC.

V gene TRBV9 combines with J gene TRBJ2-7; tentatively, D is TRBD1 (6 bases). Trimming stripped 3 bases from V and 5 bases from J, with 18 bases between. The CDR3 has 15 residues. CDR1 is SGDLS, CDR2 YYNGEE, per germline. The CDR3 sequence is CASSADRTERNEQYF. The CDR3 DNA reads as TGTGCCAGCAGCGCCGACAGGACCGAACGAAACGAGCAGTACTTC.

This chain joins TRBV2 and TRBJ2-3; D unclear. Germline V lookup: CDR1 SNHLY, CDR2 FYNNEI. Trimming removed 0 bases from V and 6 bases from J, with 7 bases in between. The CDR3 has 13 amino acids. CDR3 DNA: TGTGCCAGCAGTGAAGCGATAGTGGATACGCAGTATTTT. Amino acids: CASSEAIVDTQYF. The full variable domain, rest sourced from reference TRBV2 and TRBJ2-3, is EPEVTQTPSHQVTQMGQEVILRCVPISNHLYFYWYRQILGQKVEFLVSFYNNEISEKSEIFDDQFSVERPDGSNFTLKIRSTKLEDSAMYFCASSEAIVDTQYFGPGTRLTVL.